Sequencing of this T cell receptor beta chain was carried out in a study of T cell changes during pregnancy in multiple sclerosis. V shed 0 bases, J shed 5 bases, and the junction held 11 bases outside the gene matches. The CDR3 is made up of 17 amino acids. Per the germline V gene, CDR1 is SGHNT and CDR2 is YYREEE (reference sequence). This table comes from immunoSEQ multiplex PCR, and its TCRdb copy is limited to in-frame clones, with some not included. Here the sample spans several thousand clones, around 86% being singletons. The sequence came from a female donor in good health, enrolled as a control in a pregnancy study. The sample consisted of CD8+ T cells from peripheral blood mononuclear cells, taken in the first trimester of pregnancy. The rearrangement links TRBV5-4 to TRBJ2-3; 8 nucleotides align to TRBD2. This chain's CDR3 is CASSLVLAGPTVDTQYF. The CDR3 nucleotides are TGTGCCAGCAGCTTGGTTTTAGCGGGACCGACGGTAGATACGCAGTATTTT. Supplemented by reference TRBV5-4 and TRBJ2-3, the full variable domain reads ETGVTQSPTHLIKTRGQQVTLRCSSQSGHNTVSWYQQALGQGPQFIFQYYREEENGRGNFPPRFSGLQFPNYSSELNVNALELDDSALYLCASSLVLAGPTVDTQYFGPGTRLTVL.